The 21 T cell receptor beta chains below all came from one sample that was sequenced in a study of CD8 T cells in Susac syndrome. Random hexamers were used to reverse transcribe the RNA input (roughly 0.5 to 1 ug). TCRdb reprocessed the immunoSEQ multiplex PCR reads with MiXCR, giving one entry per CDR3 protein. The sample yields a few hundred thousand distinct CDR3 sequences, 89% seen once. The sequencing input was CD8+ T cells from PBMCs. The receptors here all came from a human donor with multiple sclerosis.

The chain is built from TRBV19 and TRBJ2-7; TRBD1 matches at 7 bases. The CDR3 spans 14 residues. Germline CDR1 LNHDA, CDR2 SQIVND (reference sequence). J gave up 5 bases and V 8 bases, and 12 bases lay outside the gene matches. CDR3 amino acids: CASGETGSFHEQYF. The CDR3 region has the DNA TGTGCCAGTGGAGAGACAGGGAGTTTCCACGAGCAGTACTTC. The whole variable domain, remainder taken from reference TRBV19 and TRBJ2-7, is DGGITQSPKYLFRKEGQNVTLSCEQNLNHDAMYWYRQDPGQGLRLIYYSQIVNDFQKGDIAEGYSVSREKKESFPLTVTSAQKNPTAFYLCASGETGSFHEQYFGPGTRLTVT.

The rearrangement joins TRBV12-3 or TRBV12-4 to TRBJ2-1; 8 nucleotides agree with TRBD2. The CDR3 runs 11 residues. V lost 5 bases to trimming and J lost 13 bases; unmatched junction nucleotides: 4. The DNA of the CDR3 is TGTGCCAGCAGTGACGGACTAGCCCAGTTCTTC. Translating gives CASSDGLAQFF.

The chain is built from TRBV20-1 and TRBJ2-5; 12 positions agree with TRBD2. CDR3 length: 17 amino acids. Germline loops: CDR1 DFQATT, CDR2 SNEGSKA (reference sequence). V was pared by 0 bases and J by 3 bases, with 8 bases of the junction left unmatched. In nucleotides, the CDR3 is TGCAGTGCTAGAGATCTAGCGGGAGGGCCAGGGGAAGAGACCCAGTACTTC. Amino acids: CSARDLAGGPGEETQYF.

This rearrangement joins TRBV29-1 to TRBJ1-2; possible D gene TRBD1, 5 bases. V shed 2 bases and J shed 4 bases, with 8 bases lying between them. Germline lookup yields CDR1 SQVTM and CDR2 ANQGSEA. The CDR3 consists of 12 residues. CDR3: CSVERGSYGYTF. The CDR3 nucleotides are TGCAGCGTTGAAAGGGGTTCCTATGGCTACACCTTC.

The chain couples TRBV7-9 to TRBJ2-5; 10 bases map to TRBD2. Germline V gene data show CDR1 as SEHNR and CDR2 as FQNEAQ (reference sequence). The CDR3 loop spans 16 amino acids. Trimming removed 2 bases from V and 4 bases from J; junction bases left unmatched: 7. The CDR3 DNA sequence: TGTGCCAGCAGCTTAATAGCGGGAGGTTCCTTAGAGACCCAGTACTTC. Protein: CASSLIAGGSLETQYF. Complete variable domain (other parts from reference TRBV7-9 and TRBJ2-5): DTGVSQNPRHKITKRGQNVTFRCDPISEHNRLYWYRQTLGQGPEFLTYFQNEAQLEKSRLLSDRFSAERPKGSFSTLEIQRTEQGDSAMYLCASSLIAGGSLETQYFGPGTRLLVL.

CDR3 nucleotides: TGTGCCGGCTTTGGACCCTACAATGAGCAGTTCTTC. This encodes CAGFGPYNEQFF. The chain recombines TRBV25-1 with TRBJ2-1; D is unresolved. Germline V gene data show CDR1 as MGHDK and CDR2 as SYGVNS. Trimming left V 11 bases short and J 2 bases short, with 10 bases between. The CDR3 is 12 residues long.

The chain recombines TRBV20-1 with TRBJ1-5; TRBD1 might be the D (6 bases). Trimming stripped 5 bases from V and 0 bases from J, with 11 bases between. The CDR3 runs to 14 residues. Germline CDR1 is DFQATT and CDR2 is SNEGSKA (reference sequence). In nucleotides, the CDR3 is TGCAGTGCTCCCGGGACAACTAGCAATCAGCCCCAGCATTTT. Translating gives CSAPGTTSNQPQHF.

The J gene is TRBJ2-2, the V gene TRBV27; the D gene is possibly TRBD2 (5 bases). Germline V gives CDR1 MNHEY, CDR2 SMNVEV (reference sequence). The V and J ends lost 8 bases and 0 bases respectively, with 16 bases between them. CDR3 length: 16 amino acids. Written as DNA, the CDR3 is TGTGCCAGCGCCGGGATACTGTTCGCGAACACCGGGGAGCTGTTTTTT. Its protein product is CASAGILFANTGELFF.

The chain combines TRBV7-9 with TRBJ2-5, with D possibly TRBD2 on 5 matching bases. Germline V gene sequence: CDR1 SEHNR, CDR2 FQNEAQ (reference sequence). The V end lost 3 bases, the J end lost 1 base, and 18 bases lay between the germline ends. The CDR3 spans 17 residues. Here the CDR3 DNA reads TGTGCCAGCAGCTTTGGGTCGACTAACCGGGCCCAAGAGACCCAGTACTTC. It encodes CASSFGSTNRAQETQYF.

This chain connects TRBV19 to TRBJ1-1, with D perhaps TRBD1 (5 bases). Germline V lookup: CDR1 LNHDA, CDR2 SQIVND (reference sequence). This CDR3 region has 13 residues. Trimming took 10 bases from V and 4 from J, leaving 16 bases between them. The CDR3 protein is CATKAGTFTEAFF. The CDR3 DNA reads as TGTGCCACCAAAGCGGGGACTTTCACTGAAGCTTTCTTT.

The chain couples TRBV4-3 to TRBJ2-7; a possible D gene is TRBD1 (5 bases). Germline CDR1 reads LGHNA; CDR2 reads YSLEER. This CDR3 is 15 amino acids long. Trimming shortened V by 0 bases and J by 4 bases, and 13 bases separated the two germline ends. This CDR3 reads CASSQDYPGFYEQYF. For the CDR3, the DNA is TGCGCCAGCAGCCAAGATTATCCAGGGTTTTACGAGCAGTACTTC.

This clonotype is a singleton in its sample. V gene TRBV24-1 combines with J gene TRBJ1-5; D gene ambiguous. This CDR3 is built from 13 residues. V was shortened by 3 bases and J by 7 bases, with 9 bases between the two germline ends. Germline-derived CDR1 and CDR2 are KGHDR and SFDVKD. The CDR3 spells CATSDISGQPQHF. In DNA, the CDR3 is TGTGCCACCAGTGATATATCGGGGCAGCCCCAGCATTTT.

The gene calls are TRBV9 and TRBJ1-6, with D hard to call. V was pared by 3 bases and J by 9 bases, with 7 bases between. This CDR3 comprises 12 residues. Germline V gives CDR1 SGDLS, CDR2 YYNGEE. CDR3 in amino acids: CASSARSSPLHF. The CDR3 nucleotides read TGTGCCAGCAGCGCCCGGAGTTCACCCCTCCACTTT.

This rearrangement joins TRBV6-5 to TRBJ2-6; TRBD1 agrees at 7 bases. The junction had 6 bases not matched to a gene; V was cut back by 7 bases and J by 3 bases. Germline V lookup: CDR1 MNHEY, CDR2 SVGAGI. The CDR3 loop spans 15 amino acids. CDR3 in DNA: TGTGCCAGCAAACAGGGGATTTTTGGGGCCAACGTCCTGACTTTC. As protein: CASKQGIFGANVLTF.

The chain employs TRBV4-3 and TRBJ2-7; 7 nucleotides match TRBD2. Germline V gene sequence: CDR1 LGHNA, CDR2 YSLEER. The ends lost 1 base at V and 3 bases at J; junction bases unmatched: 9. There are 16 residues in the CDR3. Written as DNA, the CDR3 is TGCGCCAGCAGCCAAGGTGCGCTAGCGGCTATCTACGAGCAGTACTTC. This codes for CASSQGALAAIYEQYF.

This clonotype has only a few counts. The chain links TRBV28 to TRBJ1-5; D remains unclear. The CDR3 totals 14 residues. Trimming cost V 3 bases and J 7 bases, with 13 bases left between them. The germline V gene encodes CDR1 MDHEN and CDR2 SYDVKM. The CDR3: CASSLGGLGQPQHF. DNA for the CDR3: TGTGCCAGCAGTTTGGGAGGTTTAGGACAGCCCCAGCATTTT. Complete variable domain (other parts from reference TRBV28 and TRBJ1-5): DVKVTQSSRYLVKRTGEKVFLECVQDMDHENMFWYRQDPGLGLRLIYFSYDVKMKEKGDIPEGYSVSREKKERFSLILESASTNQTSMYLCASSLGGLGQPQHFGDGTRLSIL.

The V and J genes are TRBV5-1 and TRBJ2-5; D not certain. The CDR3 runs 15 residues. Germline V gives CDR1 SGHRS, CDR2 YFSETQ. V was cut by 6 bases and J by 2 bases, with 17 bases left in between. This CDR3 is CASNQLGSGQETQYF. DNA for the CDR3: TGCGCCAGCAACCAACTTGGAAGTGGGCAAGAGACCCAGTACTTC.

V usage is TRBV2 and J usage is TRBJ2-6; TRBD1 is a possible D gene (6 bases). There are 14 residues in the CDR3. Germline CDR1 reads SNHLY; CDR2 reads FYNNEI. Trimming left V 9 bases short and J 0 bases short, with 9 bases between. For the CDR3, the DNA is TGTGCCAGGACAGGTAGCTCTGGGGCCAACGTCCTGACTTTC. Its translation: CARTGSSGANVLTF.

This chain connects TRBV3-1 to TRBJ1-1; the D gene is possibly TRBD1 (5 bases). Trimming removed 6 bases from V and 3 bases from J, with 14 bases in between. CDR3 size: 14 residues. Germline CDR1 reads LGHDT; CDR2 reads YNNKEL (reference sequence). CDR3 DNA sequence: TGTGCCAGCAGGGTGGGGGGTACGGACACTGAAGCTTTCTTT. Translated: CASRVGGTDTEAFF.

This clonotype was seen only a few times. CDR3 sequence reads: CASNQGGYRGRRDYGYTF. DNA of the CDR3: TGTGCCAGCAACCAGGGCGGATACAGGGGTCGTCGAGACTATGGCTACACCTTC. This chain joins TRBV7-2 and TRBJ1-2; 7 bases map to TRBD1. This CDR3 has 18 residues. Germline CDR1 SGHTA, CDR2 FQGNSA. The V and J ends lost 7 bases and 3 bases, in that order; junction bases with no gene match: 20. Using reference TRBV7-2 and TRBJ1-2 for the parts outside the CDR3, the full variable domain is GAGVSQSPSNKVTEKGKDVELRCDPISGHTALYWYRQSLGQGLEFLIYFQGNSAPDKSGLPSDRFSAERTGGSVSTLTIQRTQQEDSAVYLCASNQGGYRGRRDYGYTFGSGTRLTVV.

The chain couples TRBV11-2 to TRBJ1-5, with D possibly TRBD1 on 5 matching bases. Trimming left V 5 bases short and J 4 bases short, with 15 bases between. The CDR3 totals 15 residues. Germline-derived CDR1 and CDR2 are SGHAT and FQNNGV. CDR3 residues: CASSPRSGENQPQHF. The CDR3 coding sequence is TGTGCCAGCAGCCCCAGGTCGGGGGAAAATCAGCCCCAGCATTTT.